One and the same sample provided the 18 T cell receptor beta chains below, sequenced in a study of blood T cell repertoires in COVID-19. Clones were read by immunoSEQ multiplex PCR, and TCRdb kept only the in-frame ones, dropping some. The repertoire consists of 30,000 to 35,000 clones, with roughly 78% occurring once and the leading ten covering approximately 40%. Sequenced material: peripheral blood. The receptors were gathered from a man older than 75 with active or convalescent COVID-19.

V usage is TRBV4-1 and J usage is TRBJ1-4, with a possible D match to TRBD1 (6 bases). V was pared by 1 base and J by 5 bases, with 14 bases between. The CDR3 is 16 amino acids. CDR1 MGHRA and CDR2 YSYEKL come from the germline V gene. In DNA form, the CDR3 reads TGCGCCAGCAGCCAAGGACGGACAGACCTAAATGAAAAACTGTTTTTT. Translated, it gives CASSQGRTDLNEKLFF.

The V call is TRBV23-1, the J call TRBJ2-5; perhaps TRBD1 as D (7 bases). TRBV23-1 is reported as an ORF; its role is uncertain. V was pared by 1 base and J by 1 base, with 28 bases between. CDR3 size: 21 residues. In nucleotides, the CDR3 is TGCGCCAGCAGTCAATTAAAAATAGGACAGGAACTCGGGACTTTCCAAGAGACCCAGTACTTC. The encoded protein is CASSQLKIGQELGTFQETQYF.

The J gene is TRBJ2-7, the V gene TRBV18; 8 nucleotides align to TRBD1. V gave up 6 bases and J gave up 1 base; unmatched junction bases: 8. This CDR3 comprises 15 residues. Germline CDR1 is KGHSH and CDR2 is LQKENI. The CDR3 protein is CASSRQGILSYEQYF. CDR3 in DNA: TGTGCCAGCTCGAGACAGGGGATCTTATCCTACGAGCAGTACTTC.

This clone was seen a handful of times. CDR3 in amino acids: CAWSATGNQPQHF. The CDR3 coding sequence is TGTGCCTGGAGTGCTACGGGCAATCAGCCCCAGCATTTT. This sequence joins TRBV30 and TRBJ1-5; the D is unclear. Trimming pared 1 base from V and 2 bases from J, leaving 6 bases between. The CDR3 sequence is 13 residues long. Germline CDR1 GTSNPN, CDR2 SVGIG (reference sequence).

CDR3 protein: CASSSLTGSNQPQHF. The CDR3 DNA reads TGTGCCAGCAGTTCCCTGACAGGGAGCAATCAGCCCCAGCATTTT. The chain carries TRBV28 and TRBJ1-5; 7 bases line up with TRBD1. Germline CDR1 and CDR2: MDHEN and SYDVKM. This CDR3 comprises 15 residues. With V trimmed by 4 bases and J by 1 base, 4 bases remained unmatched. Looking up the rest from reference TRBV28 and TRBJ1-5 gives the full variable domain: DVKVTQSSRYLVKRTGEKVFLECVQDMDHENMFWYRQDPGLGLRLIYFSYDVKMKEKGDIPEGYSVSREKKERFSLILESASTNQTSMYLCASSSLTGSNQPQHFGDGTRLSIL.

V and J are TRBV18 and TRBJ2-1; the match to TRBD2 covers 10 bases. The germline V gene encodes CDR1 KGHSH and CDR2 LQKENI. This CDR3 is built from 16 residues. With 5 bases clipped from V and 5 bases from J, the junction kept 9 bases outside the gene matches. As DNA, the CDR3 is TGTGCCAGCTCATTTCCTAGCGGGAGCCTAAACAATGAGCAGTTCTTC. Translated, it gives CASSFPSGSLNNEQFF.

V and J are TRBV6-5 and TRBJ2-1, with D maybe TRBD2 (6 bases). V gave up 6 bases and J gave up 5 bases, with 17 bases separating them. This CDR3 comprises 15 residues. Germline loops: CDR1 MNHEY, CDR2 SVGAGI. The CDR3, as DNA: TGTGCCAGCAGCAGTGACTACACGGGGGACAATGAGCAGTTCTTC. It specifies CASSSDYTGDNEQFF.

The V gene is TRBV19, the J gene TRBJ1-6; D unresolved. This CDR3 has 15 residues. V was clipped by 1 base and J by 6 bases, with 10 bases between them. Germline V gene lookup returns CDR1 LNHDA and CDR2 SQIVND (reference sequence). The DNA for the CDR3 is TGTGCCAGTAGTATAGGGGAGTTGGGTAATTCACCCCTCCACTTT. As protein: CASSIGELGNSPLHF.

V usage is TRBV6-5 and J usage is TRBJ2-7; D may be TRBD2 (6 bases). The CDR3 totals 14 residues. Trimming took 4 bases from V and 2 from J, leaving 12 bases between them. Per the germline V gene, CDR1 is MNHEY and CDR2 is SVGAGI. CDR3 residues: CASSWSGGAYEQYF. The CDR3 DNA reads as TGTGCCAGCAGTTGGTCCGGCGGGGCCTACGAGCAGTACTTC.

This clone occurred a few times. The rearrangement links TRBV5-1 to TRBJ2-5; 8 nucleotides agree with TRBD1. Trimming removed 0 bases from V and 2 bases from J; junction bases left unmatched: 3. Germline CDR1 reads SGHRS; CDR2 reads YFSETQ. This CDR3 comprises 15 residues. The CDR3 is CASSLGDRRQETQYF. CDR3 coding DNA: TGCGCCAGCAGCTTGGGGGACAGGCGGCAAGAGACCCAGTACTTC.

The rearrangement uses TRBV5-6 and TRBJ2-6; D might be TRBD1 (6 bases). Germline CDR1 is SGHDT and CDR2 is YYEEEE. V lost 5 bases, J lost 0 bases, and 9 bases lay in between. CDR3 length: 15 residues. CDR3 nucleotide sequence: TGTGCCAGCAGTCTACAGGGCTCTGGGGCCAACGTCCTGACTTTC. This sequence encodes CASSLQGSGANVLTF.

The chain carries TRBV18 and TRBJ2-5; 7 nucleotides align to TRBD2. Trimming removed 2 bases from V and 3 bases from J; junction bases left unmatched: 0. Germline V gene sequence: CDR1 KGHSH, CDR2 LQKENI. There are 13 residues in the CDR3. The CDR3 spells CASSPGTKETQYF. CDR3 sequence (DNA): TGTGCCAGCTCACCAGGGACTAAAGAGACCCAGTACTTC.

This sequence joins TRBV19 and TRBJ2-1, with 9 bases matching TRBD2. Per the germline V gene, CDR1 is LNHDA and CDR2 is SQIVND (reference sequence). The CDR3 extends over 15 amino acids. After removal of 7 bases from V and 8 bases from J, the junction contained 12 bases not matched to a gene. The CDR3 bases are TGTGCCAGTATGCGGGAGGGGACCTGGAGCGATGAGCAGTTCTTC. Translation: CASMREGTWSDEQFF.

CDR3 sequence: CASTNIGQANYGYTF. The CDR3 coding sequence is TGTGCCAGCACCAACATAGGACAGGCTAACTATGGCTACACCTTC. This chain joins TRBV28 and TRBJ1-2; 7 positions agree with TRBD1. J gave up 0 bases and V 7 bases, and 8 bases lay outside the gene matches. Germline V gives CDR1 MDHEN, CDR2 SYDVKM. The CDR3 length is 15 residues.

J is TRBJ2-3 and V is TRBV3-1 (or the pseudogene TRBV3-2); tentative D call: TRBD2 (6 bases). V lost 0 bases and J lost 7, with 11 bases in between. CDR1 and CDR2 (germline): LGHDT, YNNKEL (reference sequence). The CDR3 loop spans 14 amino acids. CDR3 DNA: TGTGCCAGCAGCCAAGATCGTGGGGGGTATACGCAGTATTTT. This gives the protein CASSQDRGGYTQYF.

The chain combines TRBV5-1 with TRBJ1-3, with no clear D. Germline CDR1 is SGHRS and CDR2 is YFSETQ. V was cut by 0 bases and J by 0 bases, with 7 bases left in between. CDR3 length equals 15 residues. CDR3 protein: CASSLDGNSGNTIYF. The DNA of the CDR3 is TGCGCCAGCAGCTTGGACGGGAACTCTGGAAACACCATATATTTT.

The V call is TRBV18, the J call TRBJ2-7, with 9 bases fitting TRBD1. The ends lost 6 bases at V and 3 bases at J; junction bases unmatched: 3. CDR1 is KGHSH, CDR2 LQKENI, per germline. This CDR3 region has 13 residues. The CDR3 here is CASSTGGGYEQYF. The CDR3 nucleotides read TGTGCCAGCTCTACAGGGGGCGGCTACGAGCAGTACTTC.

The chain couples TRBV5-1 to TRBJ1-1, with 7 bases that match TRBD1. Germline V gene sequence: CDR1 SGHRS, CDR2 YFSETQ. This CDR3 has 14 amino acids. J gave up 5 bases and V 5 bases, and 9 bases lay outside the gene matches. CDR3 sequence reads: CASSQEGAITEAFF. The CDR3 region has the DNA TGCGCCAGCAGTCAGGAGGGGGCGATAACTGAAGCTTTCTTT.